This record looks at one T cell receptor (beta chain) sequence and its context. The target antigen is unknown. This sample was included in a study of shared clonotypes between healthy human individuals. Overall study: Every donor yielded three CD4 naive, three CD4 memory, two CD8 naive and one CD8 memory plate. Study-level results: Against clonotypes common to all four donors, non-shared ones had lower generation probabilities.

Researchers ran the assay at a deep level. Profiled with immunoSEQ multiplex PCR; TCRdb holds only in-frame clones, not every one. Of about 2.4 million clones in the sample, 93% were seen once. The CDR3 covers 16 residues. In germline, CDR1 is WNHNN, CDR2 SYGVQD (reference sequence). V lost 2 bases to trimming and J lost 1 base, with 14 bases between them. The V gene is TRBV10-1, the J gene TRBJ2-5; no clear D. This TCR was sampled from a man aged 18 to 30 in good health. Some clones in this sample may be carry-over from other donors' samples. Sequencing was carried out using naive CD4+ T cells from PBMCs. As to subset: CD45RA+ positively selected. The CDR3 DNA follows: TGCGCCAGCAGTGAGGGTGGTAGCCCTACCCAAGAGACCCAGTACTTC. Translation gives CASSEGGSPTQETQYF.